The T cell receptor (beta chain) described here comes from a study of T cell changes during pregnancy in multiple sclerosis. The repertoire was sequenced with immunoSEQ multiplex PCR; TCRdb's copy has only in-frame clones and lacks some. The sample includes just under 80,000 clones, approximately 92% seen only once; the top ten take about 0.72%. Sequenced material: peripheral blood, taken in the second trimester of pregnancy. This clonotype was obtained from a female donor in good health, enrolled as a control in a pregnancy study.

This chain's CDR3 is CASSFLSKLSTDTQYF. The CDR3 DNA follows: TGTGCCAGCAGCTTCCTGTCTAAACTCAGCACAGATACGCAGTATTTT. The rearrangement uses TRBV11-1 and TRBJ2-3; no reliable D call. The CDR3 is 16 residues long. V was cut by 3 bases and J by 0 bases, with 13 bases left in between. CDR1 is SGHAT and CDR2 is FQDESV in the germline V gene (reference sequence).